What follows are 17 T cell receptor beta chains derived from one specimen sequenced in a study of vaccination and CD4 T cells after COVID-19. These receptors have no known antigen. Treatment: roughly 11-day PBMC culture with coronavirus spike peptide pools or control peptides (ViraFEST assay). Sequenced with the Oncomine TCR Beta short-read assay was DNA taken from cultured CD4+ T cells. In TCRdb, the PCR reads were re-called with MiXCR into one record per CDR3 protein. The data show fewer than 25,000 distinct CDR3 sequences, roughly 54% seen once. Input material: CD4+ T cells from blood, cultured in vitro. The receptors here all came from a human donor who had recovered from COVID-19.

This clonotype was recorded once. This chain uses TRBV3-1 with TRBJ2-3, with D perhaps TRBD1 (5 bases). CDR3 size: 16 residues. CDR1 and CDR2 (germline): LGHDT, YNNKEL (reference sequence). Trimming left V 1 base short and J 1 base short, with 12 bases between. The CDR3 loop reads CASSQVKGKGTDTQYF. CDR3 bases: TGTGCCAGCAGCCAAGTGAAGGGGAAGGGCACAGATACGCAGTATTTT.

The chain is built from TRBV5-1 and TRBJ2-3; D is unresolved. This CDR3 spans 14 amino acids. Germline assignment: CDR1 SGHRS and CDR2 YFSETQ. The V end was cut by 1 base, the J end by 6 bases, with 12 bases between. Here the CDR3 DNA reads TGCGCCAGCAGCTTGCAGACGGCCTCGGATACGCAGTATTTT. This sequence encodes CASSLQTASDTQYF. The variable domain in full, completed from reference TRBV5-1 and TRBJ2-3, reads KAGVTQTPRYLIKTRGQQVTLSCSPISGHRSVSWYQQTPGQGLQFLFEYFSETQRNKGNFPGRFSGRQFSNSRSEMNVSTLELGDSALYLCASSLQTASDTQYFGPGTRLTVL.

The rearrangement uses TRBV6-5 and TRBJ2-5; D remains ambiguous. There are 16 residues in the CDR3. Germline V CDR1 and CDR2: MNHEY, SVGAGI. V was shortened by 0 bases and J by 5 bases, with 16 bases between the two germline ends. CDR3 sequence (DNA): TGTGCCAGCAGTTACTCAAGGACCCAGCTTGGGGAGACCCAGTACTTC. Its protein product is CASSYSRTQLGETQYF.

This sequence joins TRBV6-4 and TRBJ1-4; D might be TRBD1 (5 bases). Germline V CDR1 and CDR2: MRHNA, SNTAGT. This CDR3 spans 19 amino acids. Trimming cost V 2 bases and J 7 bases, with 26 bases left between them. The CDR3, as DNA: TGTGCCAGCAGTGACCCCCCCCCTGAAGGCAGGGTTAGTGGTGAAAAACTGTTTTTT. This codes for CASSDPPPEGRVSGEKLFF.

In regard to this clonotype: The junction shows a germline mismatch at one end, possibly a read error. J is TRBJ1-1 and V is TRBV12-3 or TRBV12-4; possibly TRBD1 for D (6 bases). CDR3 length equals 16 residues. The chain's CDR3 is CASSLGSGAENTEAFF. CDR3 in DNA: TGTGCCAGCAGCTTAGGTTCGGGGGCAGAGAACACTGAAGCTTTCTTT.

There are a few counts of this clonotype. This chain links TRBV7-2 with TRBJ1-2, with 9 bases that match TRBD1. CDR1 and CDR2 from the germline V gene are SGHTA and FQGNSA. This CDR3 region has 17 residues. V was pared by 5 bases and J by 4 bases, with 14 bases of the junction left unmatched. The DNA of the CDR3 is TGTGCCAGCAGCCTACAGCCGGGACAGGGCTACAGCTATGGCTACACCTTC. Protein product: CASSLQPGQGYSYGYTF.

This rearrangement joins TRBV3-1 to TRBJ2-5; D ambiguous. Trimming left V 2 bases short and J 4 bases short, with 8 bases between. Germline lookup yields CDR1 LGHDT and CDR2 YNNKEL (reference sequence). The CDR3 loop spans 13 amino acids. The DNA of the CDR3 is TGTGCCAGCAGCCAACGCGGCGTAGAGACCCAGTACTTC. Its protein is CASSQRGVETQYF.

This clonotype was seen a few times. CDR3 DNA sequence: TGTGCCAGTAAAACCTGGACAGGGGGACGGGGCACCGGGGAGCTGTTTTTT. Its translation is CASKTWTGGRGTGELFF. This rearrangement joins TRBV19 to TRBJ2-2; 10 bases map to TRBD1. Unmatched junction bases numbered 12, after V lost 7 bases and J lost 4 bases. The CDR3 extends over 17 amino acids. Germline values: CDR1 LNHDA, CDR2 SQIVND (reference sequence).

This clonotype was seen only a few times. CDR3 in DNA: TGCAGTGCTGAGTCCCCGAGCTCCTACAATGAGCAGTTCTTC. Its translation: CSAESPSSYNEQFF. This chain joins TRBV20-1 and TRBJ2-1; no reliable D call. Germline CDR1 reads DFQATT; CDR2 reads SNEGSKA (reference sequence). The V end lost 5 bases, the J end lost 0 bases, and 11 bases lay between the germline ends. The CDR3 is 14 residues long.

V gene TRBV19 combines with J gene TRBJ1-2; the match to TRBD1 covers 9 bases. Looked up from germline, CDR1 is LNHDA and CDR2 is SQIVND (reference sequence). The J segment lost 3 bases and the V segment lost 6 bases, leaving 8 bases of the junction unmatched. The CDR3 length is 15 residues. The CDR3 DNA is TGTGCCAGTAGACCCGAGGACAGGGGACACTATGGCTACACCTTC. Protein: CASRPEDRGHYGYTF.

The CDR3 sequence: CAINREGQGYGYTF. DNA for the CDR3: TGTGCCATCAACCGTGAAGGGCAGGGATACGGCTACACCTTC. This rearrangement joins TRBV10-3 to TRBJ1-2, with D possibly TRBD1 on 5 matching bases. This CDR3 region has 14 residues. CDR1 is ENHRY, CDR2 SYGVKD, per germline. Trimming shortened V by 7 bases and J by 8 bases, and 20 bases separated the two germline ends.

V is TRBV28 and J is TRBJ2-1; D unresolved. V was cut by 3 bases and J by 9 bases, with 6 bases left in between. Germline assignment: CDR1 MDHEN and CDR2 SYDVKM. The CDR3 consists of 11 residues. The CDR3 here is CASSFWGEQFF. As DNA, the CDR3 is TGTGCCAGCAGTTTTTGGGGTGAGCAGTTCTTC.

J is TRBJ1-1 and V is TRBV11-3, with D perhaps matching TRBD1 (5 bases). Trimming stripped 1 base from V and 3 bases from J, with 9 bases between. The germline gives CDR1 SGHNT, CDR2 YENEEA. This CDR3 spans 14 amino acids. CDR3 loop: CASSLGGTHTEAFF. The DNA of the CDR3 is TGTGCCAGCAGCTTAGGAGGGACCCACACTGAAGCTTTCTTT.

A few counts support this clonotype. The V and J genes are TRBV4-1 and TRBJ1-1; D unclear. This CDR3 contains 15 residues. Trimming shortened V by 6 bases and J by 1 base, and 15 bases separated the two germline ends. Germline CDR1 reads MGHRA; CDR2 reads YSYEKL. The CDR3 DNA reads as TGCGCCAGCAGTCGATCCGGGTCCCAGAACACTGAAGCTTTCTTT. It translates to CASSRSGSQNTEAFF.

This clonotype was found a few times. The rearrangement uses TRBV7-3 and TRBJ1-2; D unclear. CDR3 length: 13 residues. Trimming cost V 5 bases and J 3 bases, with 10 bases left between them. The germline CDR1 and CDR2 sequences are SGHTA and FQGTGA. CDR3 protein: CASSPARDYGYTF. In DNA form, the CDR3 reads TGTGCCAGCAGCCCCGCCAGAGACTATGGCTACACCTTC. Looking up the rest from reference TRBV7-3 and TRBJ1-2 gives the full variable domain: GAGVSQTPSNKVTEKGKYVELRCDPISGHTALYWYRQSLGQGPEFLIYFQGTGAADDSGLPNDRFFAVRPEGSVSTLKIQRTERGDSAVYLCASSPARDYGYTFGSGTRLTVV.

Only one count was recorded for this clonotype. The rearrangement links TRBV27 to TRBJ2-4; D remains unclear. V lost 6 bases and J 4 bases, leaving 13 bases between the germline ends. The CDR3 has 14 amino acids. From germline, CDR1 is MNHEY and CDR2 SMNVEV (reference sequence). CDR3 bases: TGTGCCAGCAGGTCCGTGACGGATAAAAACATTCAGTACTTC. It is translated as CASRSVTDKNIQYF.

This clonotype was seen more than once but under ten times. The chain combines TRBV7-2 with TRBJ1-6; D possibly corresponds to TRBD1 (6 bases). Germline CDR1 is SGHTA and CDR2 is FQGNSA. With 1 base removed from V and 6 bases from J, the gap between germline ends came to 10 bases. The CDR3 loop spans 15 amino acids. CDR3 in DNA: TGTGCCAGCAGCTTAGAGAGCAGGGGTAATTCACCCCTCCACTTT. Translated: CASSLESRGNSPLHF.